Reported below is one T cell receptor beta chain. The antigen is undetermined. The data are from a study of neurological immune-mediated disorders. Study findings and constraints: There were no CDR3 amino acid sequences shared by expanded clones across subjects, a result suggesting private repertoires in all groups.

V was shortened by 4 bases and J by 7 bases, with 16 bases between the two germline ends. The CDR3 consists of 15 residues. From germline, CDR1 is SGHAT and CDR2 FQNNGV. The authors produced cDNA by 5'RACE using 10-nucleotide random UMIs. TCRdb passed the 5' RACE reads through MiXCR, listing each CDR3 protein once. Of fewer than 80,000 distinct CDR3 sequences listed, 4% to 6% are singletons. The clonotype was recovered from a woman between 45 and 65 years old with multiple sclerosis. The rearrangement uses TRBV11-2 and TRBJ2-2; D possibly corresponds to TRBD1 (5 bases). Sample: PBMCs. CDR3 protein: CASSSYAGFDGELFF. The CDR3 coding sequence is TGTGCCAGCAGCTCCTATGCAGGGTTTGACGGGGAGCTGTTTTTT.